The 25 T cell receptor beta chains in this list originate from one sample, sequenced in a study of T cell repertoires in cytomegalovirus infection. TCRdb reprocessed the reads via MiXCR and lists one record per CDR3 protein. The data contain fewer than 550,000 distinct CDR3 sequences, more than 20% of them singletons. Sequencing was performed on PBMCs. The receptors derive from a human donor in good health (CMV status not recorded). Some clones in this sample may be carry-over from other donors' samples.

This clonotype was seen a few times. The chain has TRBV2 and TRBJ2-5, with D unclear. V was pared by 7 bases and J by 2 bases, with 8 bases between. The CDR3 is 12 amino acids. Germline V gene lookup returns CDR1 SNHLY and CDR2 FYNNEI. The CDR3 DNA follows: TGTGCCAGCAAGGCAGAGCAAGAGACCCAGTACTTC. Protein: CASKAEQETQYF.

V usage is TRBV6-5 and J usage is TRBJ2-1; 10 bases agree with TRBD2. CDR1 and CDR2 (germline): MNHEY, SVGAGI. With 6 bases clipped from V and 10 bases from J, the junction kept 15 bases outside the gene matches. This CDR3 comprises 16 residues. CDR3 bases: TGTGCCAGCAGCCCAGGTAGGAGCGGGAGGGCTGGGGAGCAGTTCTTC. It translates to CASSPGRSGRAGEQFF.

At least ten counts were recorded for this clonotype. The rearrangement uses TRBV7-2 and TRBJ2-1; D remains unclear. Germline lookup yields CDR1 SGHTA and CDR2 FQGNSA. This CDR3 spans 14 amino acids. V was pared by 0 bases and J by 5 bases, with 8 bases between. For the CDR3, the DNA is TGTGCCAGCAGCTTAGCGTTCCCTAACAATGAGCAGTTCTTC. It specifies CASSLAFPNNEQFF.

V usage is TRBV15 and J usage is TRBJ1-4; TRBD1 matches at 12 bases. V trimming: 0 bases; J trimming: 7 bases; junction bases outside the gene matches: 6. This CDR3 contains 17 residues. Germline CDR1 reads LNHNV; CDR2 reads YYDKDF (reference sequence). As DNA, the CDR3 is TGTGCCACCAGCAGAGATCTGGGACAGGGGGCCGGTGAAAAACTGTTTTTT. This sequence encodes CATSRDLGQGAGEKLFF.

This clonotype appeared a few times. One junction end disagrees with the germline gene, perhaps due to a read error. V and J are TRBV6-5 and TRBJ2-1; 7 bases line up with TRBD1. In germline, CDR1 is MNHEY, CDR2 SVGAGI. CDR3 length equals 15 residues. This CDR3 reads CASSYSTVKGTAAVF. The CDR3 DNA reads as TGTGCCAGCAGTTACTCGACGGTAAAGGGGACAGCGGCGGTCTTC.

This clonotype was counted a few times. V is TRBV11-3 and J is TRBJ2-2; D is ambiguous. V gave up 3 bases and J gave up 10 bases, with 12 bases separating them. The CDR3 covers 13 residues. Per germline, CDR1 SGHNT and CDR2 YENEEA. The CDR3 coding sequence is TGTGCCAGCAGCTTGGAGCCGTTGAAGGAGCTGTTTTTT. This gives the protein CASSLEPLKELFF.

Ten or more counts support this clonotype. This chain joins TRBV4-3 and TRBJ2-4; 8 positions agree with TRBD2. Looked up from germline, CDR1 is LGHNA and CDR2 is YSLEER. The trim removed 2 bases at V and 7 bases at J, leaving 7 bases unmatched. The CDR3 extends over 15 amino acids. The DNA for the CDR3 is TGCGCCAGCAGCCAACAGCGGGAGAGGAGTAACATTCAGTACTTC. Translated: CASSQQRERSNIQYF.

As for this clonotype: At one boundary the junction diverges from the germline segment, which might be a read error. The chain uses TRBV20-1 and TRBJ2-1; TRBD2 agrees at 7 bases. The CDR3 runs 17 residues. Germline V CDR1 and CDR2: DFQATT, SNEGSKA (reference sequence). CDR3 amino acids: CSALTPSRTRLSNGQFF. The CDR3, as DNA: TGCAGTGCCCTAACCCCATCCCGGACTAGGTTAAGTAATGGGCAGTTCTTC.

The rearrangement uses TRBV14 and TRBJ2-4, with D unresolved. The CDR3 runs 16 residues. Germline CDR1 SGHDN, CDR2 FVKESK. V was shortened by 0 bases and J by 2 bases, with 11 bases between the two germline ends. CDR3 loop: CASSQEGGISKNIQYF. The CDR3 nucleotides are TGTGCCAGCAGCCAAGAGGGTGGGATCTCCAAAAACATTCAGTACTTC.

The J gene is TRBJ1-1, the V gene TRBV30, with 7 bases that match TRBD1. The CDR3 contains 11 residues. CDR1 and CDR2 (germline): GTSNPN, SVGIG (reference sequence). V lost 2 bases to trimming and J lost 7 bases; unmatched junction nucleotides: 1. The CDR3 DNA follows: TGTGCCTGGAGTCGGGACAGTGAAGCTTTCTTT. Translation gives CAWSRDSEAFF.

J is TRBJ1-1 and V is TRBV20-1, with D possibly matching TRBD1 (5 bases). The length of the CDR3 is 15 residues. V was pared by 6 bases and J by 4 bases, with 21 bases between. The V gene's germline CDR1 is DFQATT and CDR2 SNEGSKA (reference sequence). The CDR3 region is CSALGVGIRSTEAFF. The CDR3 nucleotides are TGCAGTGCCCTGGGGGTTGGGATTCGATCCACTGAAGCTTTCTTT.

This clonotype was detected only a few times. The rearrangement uses TRBV4-3 and TRBJ2-7; the D is unclear. Trimming took 3 bases from V and 3 from J, leaving 12 bases between them. Germline CDR1 is LGHNA and CDR2 is YSLEER. The CDR3 loop spans 14 amino acids. The CDR3: CASSHRHPDYEQYF. CDR3 DNA: TGCGCCAGCAGCCATCGGCATCCTGACTACGAGCAGTACTTC.

This chain joins TRBV19 and TRBJ1-2; TRBD1 is a possible D gene (5 bases). The V end was cut by 7 bases, the J end by 2 bases, with 14 bases between. This CDR3 contains 14 residues. Germline V gene sequence: CDR1 LNHDA, CDR2 SQIVND (reference sequence). The CDR3 DNA follows: TGTGCCAGTACACTGGGGTGGGGGAACTATGGCTACACCTTC. Translated: CASTLGWGNYGYTF.

This clonotype was found a few times. J is TRBJ2-7 and V is TRBV27; TRBD2 might be the D (6 bases). CDR1 and CDR2 (germline): MNHEY, SMNVEV (reference sequence). This CDR3 is built from 15 residues. Between the trimmed V and J ends, which lost 5 bases and 2 bases, there was a span of 16 bases. Here the CDR3 DNA reads TGTGCCAGCAGTAGACCGGGACGGGAGACCTACGAGCAGTACTTC. It codes for CASSRPGRETYEQYF.

This clonotype was counted only a few times. V usage is TRBV20-1 and J usage is TRBJ2-2; D may match TRBD1 or TRBD2 (5 bases each). Germline V lookup: CDR1 DFQATT, CDR2 SNEGSKA (reference sequence). V lost 0 bases and J lost 6, with 8 bases in between. There are 13 residues in the CDR3. The CDR3 region has the DNA TGCAGTGCTAGAGATCAGGGACCCGGGGAGCTGTTTTTT. It translates to CSARDQGPGELFF.

This clonotype was detected a few times. V usage is TRBV5-6 and J usage is TRBJ2-3; no clear D gene. CDR1 is SGHDT, CDR2 YYEEEE, per germline. CDR3 length equals 13 residues. Trimming took 0 bases from V and 8 from J, leaving 10 bases between them. The CDR3 spells CASSLGISTTQYF. CDR3 in DNA: TGTGCCAGCAGCTTGGGTATAAGCACTACGCAGTATTTT.

The chain's CDR3 is CASSQDPRGSEQYV. CDR3 coding DNA: TGTGCCAGCAGCCAGGACCCTAGGGGCAGCGAGCAGTACGTC. The gene calls are TRBV3-1 and TRBJ2-7, with D tentatively TRBD1 (5 bases). The CDR3 spans 14 residues. V lost 3 bases to trimming and J lost 6 bases, with 15 bases between them. Germline V gene lookup returns CDR1 LGHDT and CDR2 YNNKEL (reference sequence).

V and J are TRBV15 and TRBJ2-1; D gene unclear. Germline CDR1 is LNHNV and CDR2 is YYDKDF (reference sequence). The CDR3 is 15 amino acids. Trimming cost V 0 bases and J 8 bases, with 14 bases left between them. The chain's CDR3 is CATSRDPGPAHEQFF. The CDR3 region has the DNA TGTGCCACCAGCAGAGATCCTGGACCAGCCCATGAGCAGTTCTTC.

This clonotype was seen at least ten times. V usage is TRBV5-4 and J usage is TRBJ2-3, with D perhaps TRBD1 (6 bases). The germline V gene has CDR1 SGHNT and CDR2 YYREEE (reference sequence). Trimming cost V 4 bases and J 0 bases, with 21 bases left between them. The CDR3 runs to 18 residues. The CDR3 nucleotides read TGTGCCAGCAGCCCCCGGGACAACCGTTTTACTAGCACAGATACGCAGTATTTT. It translates to CASSPRDNRFTSTDTQYF.

V gene TRBV6-5 combines with J gene TRBJ1-1; a possible D gene is TRBD1 (6 bases). The V end was cut by 2 bases, the J end by 11 bases, with 15 bases between. The CDR3 sequence is 13 residues long. From germline, CDR1 is MNHEY and CDR2 SVGAGI. The CDR3 DNA is TGTGCCAGCAGTTACCCGATAACAGGGATTGCTTTCTTT. It codes for CASSYPITGIAFF.

The chain joins TRBV28 to TRBJ2-1; D remains ambiguous. Germline loops: CDR1 MDHEN, CDR2 SYDVKM. The V end was cut by 2 bases, the J end by 4 bases, with 9 bases between. The length of the CDR3 is 14 residues. The CDR3 protein is CASSLPQTYNEQFF. The CDR3 DNA sequence: TGTGCCAGCAGTTTACCCCAGACTTACAATGAGCAGTTCTTC. The whole variable domain, remainder taken from reference TRBV28 and TRBJ2-1, is DVKVTQSSRYLVKRTGEKVFLECVQDMDHENMFWYRQDPGLGLRLIYFSYDVKMKEKGDIPEGYSVSREKKERFSLILESASTNQTSMYLCASSLPQTYNEQFFGPGTRLTVL.

Many counts were recorded for this clonotype. This sequence joins TRBV7-2 and TRBJ2-2; no reliable D call. From germline, CDR1 is SGHTA and CDR2 FQGNSA. This CDR3 region has 11 residues. Trimming pared 5 bases from V and 8 bases from J, leaving 6 bases between. The CDR3 nucleotides read TGTGCCAGCAGCCAAACTGGGGAGCTGTTTTTT. Its protein is CASSQTGELFF.

This clonotype was recorded a few times. This chain uses TRBV19 with TRBJ1-1; unclear D gene. The V gene's germline CDR1 is LNHDA and CDR2 SQIVND (reference sequence). The CDR3 has 17 residues. V lost 8 bases, J lost 3 bases, and 25 bases lay in between. CDR3 region: CASFSGWVVTSYTEAFF. CDR3 coding DNA: TGTGCCAGTTTTTCAGGCTGGGTTGTGACCTCGTACACTGAAGCTTTCTTT.

The gene calls are TRBV15 and TRBJ2-2, with 11 bases fitting TRBD2. After removal of 4 bases from V and 5 bases from J, the junction contained 6 bases not matched to a gene. The CDR3 has 16 amino acids. Germline V lookup: CDR1 LNHNV, CDR2 YYDKDF (reference sequence). The CDR3 nucleotides read TGTGCCACCAGCACCAGACTAGCGGGAAAGACCGGGGAGCTGTTTTTT. Translation gives CATSTRLAGKTGELFF.

This clonotype was counted a few times. The V call is TRBV12-3 or TRBV12-4, the J call TRBJ2-5; the match to TRBD2 covers 11 bases. This CDR3 spans 17 amino acids. V shed 6 bases, J shed 1 base, and the junction held 10 bases outside the gene matches. The CDR3 reads CASSFGEGLAAQETQYF. The CDR3 coding sequence is TGTGCCAGCAGCTTCGGGGAGGGACTAGCGGCCCAAGAGACCCAGTACTTC.